What follows are 23 T cell receptor beta chains derived from one specimen sequenced in a study of blood T cell repertoires in COVID-19. The table came from immunoSEQ multiplex PCR; TCRdb's copy has only in-frame clones and leaves some out. The table records a few hundred thousand clones, 87% of them present only once. The sequenced sample consisted of PBMCs or T cells enriched from blood (not recorded which). Receptors were obtained from a woman younger than 45 who had recovered from COVID-19.

To note about this clone: The germline gene is not matched at one end of the junction; a read error may be the cause. The chain joins TRBV27 to TRBJ1-2, with TRBD1 as a possible D gene (6 bases). CDR3 length: 9 amino acids. Germline V lookup: CDR1 MNHEY, CDR2 SMNVEV (reference sequence). This CDR3 is CASSIQGGF. In nucleotides, the CDR3 is TGTGCCAGCAGTATACAGGGAGGGTTC.

The chain recombines TRBV28 with TRBJ1-4, with 9 positions matching TRBD1. The CDR3 has 16 amino acids. Germline V lookup: CDR1 MDHEN, CDR2 SYDVKM. The ends lost 7 bases at V and 10 bases at J; junction bases unmatched: 16. Here the CDR3 DNA reads TGTGCCAGCACCAGGGGGGGGACAGGGATTAGAGGAAAACTGTTTTTT. Protein sequence: CASTRGGTGIRGKLFF.

The V gene is TRBV5-1, the J gene TRBJ1-5, with 7 bases matching TRBD1. With V trimmed by 2 bases and J by 4 bases, 3 bases remained unmatched. Germline-derived CDR1 and CDR2 are SGHRS and YFSETQ. CDR3 length: 14 amino acids. Here the CDR3 DNA reads TGCGCCAGCAGCTTCGGGACAGCTAATCAGCCCCAGCATTTT. Protein product: CASSFGTANQPQHF. Using reference TRBV5-1 and TRBJ1-5 for the parts outside the CDR3, the full variable domain is KAGVTQTPRYLIKTRGQQVTLSCSPISGHRSVSWYQQTPGQGLQFLFEYFSETQRNKGNFPGRFSGRQFSNSRSEMNVSTLELGDSALYLCASSFGTANQPQHFGDGTRLSIL.

The rearrangement joins TRBV25-1 to TRBJ1-1, with D possibly TRBD1 on 5 matching bases. Per the germline V gene, CDR1 is MGHDK and CDR2 is SYGVNS. CDR3 size: 14 residues. V was clipped by 4 bases and J by 4 bases, with 13 bases between them. The CDR3 region is CASSGALGGTEAFF. The CDR3 nucleotides are TGTGCCAGCAGTGGCGCTCTGGGGGGCACTGAAGCTTTCTTT.

V is TRBV28 and J is TRBJ1-1, with TRBD1 identical over 7 bases. The CDR3 is 15 residues long. The V gene end was trimmed by 4 bases and the J gene end by 4 bases; junction bases not matched to a gene: 9. Germline values: CDR1 MDHEN, CDR2 SYDVKM. Here the CDR3 DNA reads TGTGCCAGCAGTTGGAGACAGGGAGTCTTCACTGAAGCTTTCTTT. Protein sequence: CASSWRQGVFTEAFF.

This clone has more than one count but fewer than ten. This chain uses TRBV7-9 with TRBJ2-7; D gene ambiguous. Germline lookup yields CDR1 SEHNR and CDR2 FQNEAQ (reference sequence). CDR3 length equals 12 residues. The V end lost 8 bases, the J end lost 6 bases, and 14 bases lay between the germline ends. The CDR3 here is CASAENRLEQYF. For the CDR3, the DNA is TGTGCCAGCGCCGAGAATCGTCTCGAGCAGTACTTC.

The chain employs TRBV7-3 and TRBJ2-6; TRBD1 might be the D (5 bases). The CDR3 sequence is 15 residues long. Trimming took 4 bases from V and 2 from J, leaving 9 bases between them. Germline CDR1 and CDR2: SGHTA and FQGTGA. CDR3 protein: CASSSQGPGANVLTF. The CDR3 DNA follows: TGTGCCAGCAGCTCCCAGGGCCCTGGGGCCAACGTCCTGACTTTC.

The chain combines TRBV5-1 with TRBJ2-3; 10 nucleotides align to TRBD2. CDR1 is SGHRS, CDR2 YFSETQ, per germline. The CDR3 runs 15 residues. V lost 3 bases, J lost 4 bases, and 5 bases stayed unmatched. CDR3 amino acids: CASSYTSGEADTQYF. The CDR3 DNA is TGCGCCAGCAGCTATACTAGCGGGGAAGCAGATACGCAGTATTTT.

The V gene is TRBV10-3, the J gene TRBJ1-2, with TRBD1 matching 10 bases. CDR1 and CDR2 (germline): ENHRY, SYGVKD. CDR3 length equals 18 residues. The ends lost 4 bases at V and 6 bases at J; junction bases unmatched: 17. The CDR3 reads CAISATFAGTGALDGYTF. The DNA for the CDR3 is TGTGCCATCAGTGCCACCTTCGCCGGGACAGGGGCATTGGATGGCTACACCTTC.

This chain joins TRBV5-1 and TRBJ2-4; D unclear. CDR3 length: 15 amino acids. With 4 bases removed from V and 0 bases from J, the gap between germline ends came to 11 bases. Germline V gives CDR1 SGHRS, CDR2 YFSETQ. CDR3 amino acids: CASSPSLIAKNIQYF. CDR3 DNA: TGCGCCAGCAGCCCTAGTTTAATAGCCAAAAACATTCAGTACTTC.

The rearrangement joins TRBV3-1 (or the pseudogene TRBV3-2) to TRBJ2-2, with TRBD2 matching over 12 bases. The ends lost 4 bases at V and 0 bases at J; junction bases unmatched: 6. The CDR3 has 18 residues. Germline CDR1 is LGHDT and CDR2 is YNNKEL (reference sequence). The CDR3 DNA sequence: TGTGCCAGCAGCCCCCTACTAGCGGGGGGACCGAACACCGGGGAGCTGTTTTTT. Encoded protein: CASSPLLAGGPNTGELFF.

The rearrangement links TRBV27 to TRBJ2-7; 9 nucleotides line up with TRBD1. The CDR3 spans 13 residues. Germline trimming cut 6 bases from V and 3 bases from J; bases unmatched to any gene: 3. Germline lookup yields CDR1 MNHEY and CDR2 SMNVEV (reference sequence). The CDR3 nucleotides are TGTGCCAGCAGCTCGACAGGGGGCTACGAGCAGTACTTC. This translates into CASSSTGGYEQYF.

The chain is built from TRBV4-2 and TRBJ2-5; D is uncertain. The CDR3 extends over 14 amino acids. Trimming cost V 4 bases and J 1 base, with 10 bases left between them. Germline lookup yields CDR1 LGHNA and CDR2 YNFKEQ. The CDR3 nucleotides are TGTGCCAGCAGCCTGGTACTCGCCCAAGAGACCCAGTACTTC. It specifies CASSLVLAQETQYF.

The V and J genes are TRBV29-1 and TRBJ2-5; possible D gene TRBD1, 6 bases. The germline gives CDR1 SQVTM, CDR2 ANQGSEA. The CDR3 length is 16 residues. The V end was cut by 4 bases, the J end by 2 bases, with 20 bases between. CDR3: CSVVNLRGKNQETQYF. In DNA form, the CDR3 reads TGCAGCGTTGTAAACCTCAGGGGAAAAAATCAAGAGACCCAGTACTTC.

J is TRBJ1-3 and V is TRBV3-1 (or the pseudogene TRBV3-2); D may be TRBD1 (6 bases). This CDR3 region has 15 residues. Trimming took off 6 bases at V and 0 bases at J, with 12 bases between the two ends. CDR1 is LGHDT, CDR2 YNNKEL, per germline (reference sequence). The chain's CDR3 is CASSQTGDSGNTIYF. The CDR3 nucleotides are TGTGCCAGCAGTCAGACAGGTGACTCTGGAAACACCATATATTTT.

The rearrangement uses TRBV7-2 and TRBJ2-7, with a tentative D call TRBD2 (6 bases). CDR1 SGHTA and CDR2 FQGNSA come from the germline V gene. V was cut by 1 base and J by 5 bases, with 12 bases left in between. The CDR3 runs 14 residues. The CDR3: CASSLVGGWHEQYF. CDR3 bases: TGTGCCAGCAGCTTAGTTGGAGGGTGGCACGAGCAGTACTTC.

The chain is built from TRBV10-3 and TRBJ2-7; 10 positions agree with TRBD2. The CDR3 contains 15 residues. The germline gives CDR1 ENHRY, CDR2 SYGVKD. V gave up 2 bases and J gave up 6 bases; unmatched junction bases: 7. CDR3 coding DNA: TGTGCCATCAGTGAGCCGGGACTAGCGTGGGGCGAGCAGTACTTC. It yields the protein CAISEPGLAWGEQYF.

The chain recombines TRBV5-4 with TRBJ1-2, with a possible D match to TRBD1 (6 bases). CDR3 length: 13 residues. From germline, CDR1 is SGHNT and CDR2 YYREEE (reference sequence). V lost 2 bases and J 6 bases, leaving 11 bases between the germline ends. The DNA of the CDR3 is TGTGCCAGCAGCTTCGACAGGTCAAATGGCTACACCTTC. This encodes CASSFDRSNGYTF.

This chain connects TRBV5-1 to TRBJ2-7, with 8 bases identical to TRBD1. Germline V gene lookup returns CDR1 SGHRS and CDR2 YFSETQ. CDR3 length: 15 amino acids. J was trimmed by 1 base and V by 4 bases; bases with no gene match: 7. CDR3 sequence reads: CASSEGQGPSYEQYF. In DNA form, the CDR3 reads TGCGCCAGCAGCGAAGGACAGGGCCCATCCTACGAGCAGTACTTC.

The rearrangement uses TRBV6-5 and TRBJ1-1; TRBD1 might be the D (5 bases). Germline loops: CDR1 MNHEY, CDR2 SVGAGI. Trimming shortened V by 6 bases and J by 2 bases, and 13 bases separated the two germline ends. The CDR3 runs to 14 residues. CDR3: CASRVDRANTEAFF. For the CDR3, the DNA is TGTGCCAGCAGAGTAGACAGAGCTAACACTGAAGCTTTCTTT.

The J gene is TRBJ2-1, the V gene TRBV9; 7 bases align to TRBD2. The V gene end was trimmed by 2 bases and the J gene end by 7 bases; junction bases not matched to a gene: 9. This CDR3 spans 15 amino acids. Germline CDR1 reads SGDLS; CDR2 reads YYNGEE. The CDR3 nucleotides are TGTGCCAGCAGCGTTACCTTAGCGGGCGGGAATGAGCAGTTCTTC. This translates into CASSVTLAGGNEQFF.

V and J are TRBV9 and TRBJ1-3; D remains ambiguous. Trimming left V 0 bases short and J 0 bases short, with 10 bases between. CDR1 and CDR2 (germline): SGDLS, YYNGEE. CDR3 length: 16 amino acids. The CDR3: CASSVDTRSSGNTIYF. CDR3 DNA: TGTGCCAGCAGCGTAGATACGCGGAGCTCTGGAAACACCATATATTTT.

This clone was counted once. V is TRBV19 and J is TRBJ1-1; no firm D call. There are 15 residues in the CDR3. With 3 bases removed from V and 5 bases from J, the gap between germline ends came to 16 bases. The germline V gene has CDR1 LNHDA and CDR2 SQIVND (reference sequence). This chain's CDR3 is CASSIQVSANTEAFF. The CDR3 region has the DNA TGTGCCAGTAGTATCCAGGTATCCGCCAATACTGAAGCTTTCTTT.